The clone carrying this TCR beta chain was detected a few times. Its antigen is currently unknown. At one of its ends the junction is not consistent with the germline gene, which may arise from a read error. With the read ending 3 residues before the CDR3 end, the germline J gene is used to fill in that end. This entry belongs to a study of T cell clonality in common variable immunodeficiency. Control and CVID samples contributed equal amounts of genomic DNA. Libraries were prepared by immunoSEQ multiplex PCR; TCRdb keeps only in-frame clonotypes and omits some of them. The sample has tens of thousands of clones, none seen only once. Germline loops: CDR1 SGHVS, CDR2 FNYEAQ. CDR3 size: 14 residues. General observations from the study: Fewer TCRbeta clones were shared among CVID subjects than controls. CVID subjects showed higher TCRbeta clonality than healthy controls.

Material: peripheral blood mononuclear cells. V gene TRBV7-6 combines with J gene TRBJ1-3; possible D gene TRBD1, 5 bases. The sequence came from a person aged 18-70 years in good health. The CDR3 sequence is CASSSHPGGSTIYF. The CDR3 bases that were read are TGTGCCAGCAGCTCCCACCCGGGGGGAAGCACC.